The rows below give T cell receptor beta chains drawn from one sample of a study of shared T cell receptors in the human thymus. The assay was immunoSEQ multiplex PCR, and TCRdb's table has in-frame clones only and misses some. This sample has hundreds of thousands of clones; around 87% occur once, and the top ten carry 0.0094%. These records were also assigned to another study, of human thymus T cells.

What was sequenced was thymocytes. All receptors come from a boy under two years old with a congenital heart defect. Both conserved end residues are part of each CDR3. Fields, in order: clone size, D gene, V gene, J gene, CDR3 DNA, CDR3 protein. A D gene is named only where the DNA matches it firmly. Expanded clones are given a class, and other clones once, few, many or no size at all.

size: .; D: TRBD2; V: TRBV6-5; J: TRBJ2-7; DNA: TGTGCCAGCGGGGGAGGGCGGACGAGCTCCTACGAGCAGTACTTC; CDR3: CASGGGRTSSYEQYF
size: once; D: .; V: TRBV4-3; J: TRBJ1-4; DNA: TGCGCCAGCAGCCAAGATTCCGGTCAAGCTAATGAAAAACTGTTTTTT; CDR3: CASSQDSGQANEKLFF
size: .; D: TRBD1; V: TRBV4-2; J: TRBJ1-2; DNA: TGTGCCAGCAGCCCCCGGGACAGGGGCGACTATGGCTACACCTTC; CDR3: CASSPRDRGDYGYTF
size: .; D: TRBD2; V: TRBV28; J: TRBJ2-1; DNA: TGTGCCACCCTAGGGACTAGCGGCATAAACGAGCAGTTCTTC; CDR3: CATLGTSGINEQFF
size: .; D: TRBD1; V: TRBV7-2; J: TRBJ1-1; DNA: TGTGCCAGCAGCTTAGCAGCCCTAGACAGGGGGCTTCTGGACACTGAAGCTTTCTTT; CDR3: CASSLAALDRGLLDTEAFF
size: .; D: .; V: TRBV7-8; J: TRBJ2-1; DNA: TGTGCCAGCAGCTCAGGATATGAGCAGTTCTTC; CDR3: CASSSGYEQFF
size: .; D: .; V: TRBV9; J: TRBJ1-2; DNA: TGTGCCAGCAGCGTAGCGGGTGGAAAACCTGACTATGGCTACACCTTC; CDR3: CASSVAGGKPDYGYTF
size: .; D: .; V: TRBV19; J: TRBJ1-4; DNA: TGTGCCAGTACCCCAAACCTCGGTACGGAAAAACTGTTTTTT; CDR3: CASTPNLGTEKLFF
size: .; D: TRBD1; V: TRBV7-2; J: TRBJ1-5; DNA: TGTGCCAGCAGCCTAAGGACAGGGGTTGATCAGCCCCAGCATTTT; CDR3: CASSLRTGVDQPQHF
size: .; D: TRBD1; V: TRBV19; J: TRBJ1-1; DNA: TGTGCCAGTTGTGGACAGGCGATAGGGGCTGAAGCTTTCTTT; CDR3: CASCGQAIGAEAFF
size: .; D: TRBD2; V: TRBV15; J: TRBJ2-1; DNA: TGTGCCACCAGCAGAGGGGGACTAGCGGGTCCCCTTTCCTACAATGAGCAGTTCTTC; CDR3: CATSRGGLAGPLSYNEQFF
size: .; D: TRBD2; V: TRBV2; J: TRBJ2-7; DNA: TGTGCCAGCAGTGAATGGCGAGGACTAGTCTACGAGCAGTACTTC; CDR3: CASSEWRGLVYEQYF
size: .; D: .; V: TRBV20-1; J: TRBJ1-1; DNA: TGCAGTGCTAGTCATACTGAAGCTTTCTTT; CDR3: CSASHTEAFF